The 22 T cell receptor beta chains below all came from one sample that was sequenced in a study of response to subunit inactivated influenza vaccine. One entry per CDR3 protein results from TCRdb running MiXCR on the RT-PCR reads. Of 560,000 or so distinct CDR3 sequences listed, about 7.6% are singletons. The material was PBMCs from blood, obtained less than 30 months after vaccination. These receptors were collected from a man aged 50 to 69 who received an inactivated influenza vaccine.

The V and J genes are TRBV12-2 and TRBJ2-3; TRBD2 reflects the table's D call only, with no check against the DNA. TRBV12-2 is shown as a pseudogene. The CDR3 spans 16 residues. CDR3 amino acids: CASRLVSAGGGDTQYF. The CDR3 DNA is TGTGCAAGTCGCTTAGTTTCAGCGGGGGGCGGTGATACGCAGTATTTT.

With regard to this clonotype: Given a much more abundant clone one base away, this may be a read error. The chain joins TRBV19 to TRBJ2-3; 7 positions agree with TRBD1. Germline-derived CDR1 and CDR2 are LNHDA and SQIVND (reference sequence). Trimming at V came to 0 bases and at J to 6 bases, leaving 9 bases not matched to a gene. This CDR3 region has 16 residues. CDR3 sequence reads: CASSIEPSIGGDTQYF. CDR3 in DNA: TGTGCCAGTAGTATAGAGCCTTCGATAGGGGGCGATACGCAGTATTTT.

This CDR3 is CASSPAGTLVDEQFF. CDR3 bases: TGTGCCAGCAGCCCCGCCGGGACCCTCGTCGATGAGCAGTTCTTC. This chain joins TRBV9 and TRBJ2-1; D possibly uses TRBD1 or TRBD2 (5 bases each). V lost 4 bases and J 8 bases, leaving 19 bases between the germline ends. CDR3 length: 15 amino acids. The germline CDR1 and CDR2 sequences are SGDLS and YYNGEE.

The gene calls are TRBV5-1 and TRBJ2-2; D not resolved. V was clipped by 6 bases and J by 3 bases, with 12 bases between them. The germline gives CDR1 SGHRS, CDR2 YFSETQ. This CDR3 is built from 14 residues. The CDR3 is CASIPNLYTGELFF. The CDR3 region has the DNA TGCGCCAGCATCCCAAATCTCTACACCGGGGAGCTGTTTTTT.

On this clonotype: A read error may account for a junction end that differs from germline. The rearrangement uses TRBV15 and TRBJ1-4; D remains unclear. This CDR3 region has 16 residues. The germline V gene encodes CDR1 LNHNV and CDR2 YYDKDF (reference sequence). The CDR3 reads CATSRGGSGSNDKLFF. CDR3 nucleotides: TGTGCCACCAGCAGAGGAGGTTCTGGCTCTAATGATAAACTGTTTTTT.

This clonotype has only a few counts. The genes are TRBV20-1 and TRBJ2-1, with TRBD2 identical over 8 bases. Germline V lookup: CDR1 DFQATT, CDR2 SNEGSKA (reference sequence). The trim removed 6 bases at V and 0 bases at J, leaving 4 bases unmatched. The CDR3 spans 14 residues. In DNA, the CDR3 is TGCAGTGCGAGGACTAGCCTCTCCTACAATGAGCAGTTCTTC. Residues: CSARTSLSYNEQFF.

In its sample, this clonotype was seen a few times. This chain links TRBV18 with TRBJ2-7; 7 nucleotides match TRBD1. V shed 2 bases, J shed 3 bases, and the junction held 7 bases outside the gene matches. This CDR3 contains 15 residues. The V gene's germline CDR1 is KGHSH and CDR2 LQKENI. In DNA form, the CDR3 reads TGTGCCAGCTCACCAGGGGGACAGCTTATCTACGAGCAGTACTTC. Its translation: CASSPGGQLIYEQYF.

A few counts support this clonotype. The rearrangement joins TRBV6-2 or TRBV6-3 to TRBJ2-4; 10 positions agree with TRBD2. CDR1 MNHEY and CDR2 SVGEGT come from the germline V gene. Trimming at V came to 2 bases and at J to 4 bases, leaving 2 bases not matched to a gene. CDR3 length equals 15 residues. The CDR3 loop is CASSYGAGGKNIQYF. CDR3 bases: TGTGCCAGCAGTTACGGAGCGGGAGGGAAAAACATTCAGTACTTC.

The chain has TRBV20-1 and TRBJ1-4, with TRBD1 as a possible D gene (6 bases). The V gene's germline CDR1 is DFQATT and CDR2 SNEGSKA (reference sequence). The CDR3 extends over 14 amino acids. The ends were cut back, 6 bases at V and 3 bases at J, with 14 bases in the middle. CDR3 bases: TGCAGTGCCCCGTGGGGGGCGCCTAATGAAAAACTGTTTTTT. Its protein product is CSAPWGAPNEKLFF.

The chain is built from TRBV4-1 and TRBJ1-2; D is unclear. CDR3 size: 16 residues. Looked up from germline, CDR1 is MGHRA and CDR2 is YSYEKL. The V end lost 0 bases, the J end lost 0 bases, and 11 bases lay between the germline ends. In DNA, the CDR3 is TGCGCCAGCAGCCAAGAGGAAGCAACTTCTAACTATGGCTACACCTTC. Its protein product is CASSQEEATSNYGYTF.

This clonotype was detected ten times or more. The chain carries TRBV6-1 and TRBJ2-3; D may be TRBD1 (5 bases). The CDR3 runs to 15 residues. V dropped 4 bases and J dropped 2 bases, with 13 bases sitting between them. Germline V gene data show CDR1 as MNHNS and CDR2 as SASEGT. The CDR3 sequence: CASSALRANTDTQYF. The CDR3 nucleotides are TGTGCCAGCAGTGCTCTCAGGGCTAACACAGATACGCAGTATTTT.

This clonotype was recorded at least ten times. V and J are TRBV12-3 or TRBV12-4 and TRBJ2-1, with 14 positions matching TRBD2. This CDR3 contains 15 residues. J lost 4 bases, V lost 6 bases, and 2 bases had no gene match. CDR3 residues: CASSGTSGGYNEQFF. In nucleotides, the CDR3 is TGTGCCAGCAGCGGGACTAGCGGGGGATACAATGAGCAGTTCTTC.

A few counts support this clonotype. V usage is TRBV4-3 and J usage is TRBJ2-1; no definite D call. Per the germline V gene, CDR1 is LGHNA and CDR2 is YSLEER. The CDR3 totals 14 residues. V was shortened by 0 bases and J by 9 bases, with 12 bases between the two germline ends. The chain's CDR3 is CASSQDNFGTEQFF. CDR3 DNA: TGCGCCAGCAGCCAAGATAACTTCGGAACTGAGCAGTTCTTC.

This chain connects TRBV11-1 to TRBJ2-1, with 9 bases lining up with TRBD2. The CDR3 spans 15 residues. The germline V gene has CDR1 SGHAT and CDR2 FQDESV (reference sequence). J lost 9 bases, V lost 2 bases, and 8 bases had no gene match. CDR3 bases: TGTGCCAGCAGCTTAAAAGCGGGAGGCGGCTTTGAGCAGTTCTTC. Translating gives CASSLKAGGGFEQFF.

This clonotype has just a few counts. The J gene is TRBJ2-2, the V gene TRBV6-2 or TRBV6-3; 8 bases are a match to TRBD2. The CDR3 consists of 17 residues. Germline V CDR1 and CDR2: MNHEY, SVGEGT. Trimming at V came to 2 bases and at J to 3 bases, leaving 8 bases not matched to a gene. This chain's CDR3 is CASSYPAGGWDTGELFF. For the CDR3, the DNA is TGTGCCAGCAGTTACCCGGCGGGGGGCTGGGACACCGGGGAGCTGTTTTTT.

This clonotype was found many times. For the CDR3, the DNA is TGTGCCAGCAGTTTATCGGCCCCCCACTACGAGCAGTACTTC. It translates to CASSLSAPHYEQYF. The chain links TRBV27 to TRBJ2-7; no reliable D call. CDR1 and CDR2 (germline): MNHEY, SMNVEV (reference sequence). The V end lost 0 bases, the J end lost 3 bases, and 9 bases lay between the germline ends. The CDR3 is made up of 14 amino acids.

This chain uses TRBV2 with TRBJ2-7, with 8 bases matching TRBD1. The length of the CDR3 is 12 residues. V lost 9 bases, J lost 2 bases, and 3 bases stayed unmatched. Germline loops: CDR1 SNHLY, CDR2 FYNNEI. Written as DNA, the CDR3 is TGTGCCAGTTACAGGGGGGCCTACGAGCAGTACTTC. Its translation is CASYRGAYEQYF. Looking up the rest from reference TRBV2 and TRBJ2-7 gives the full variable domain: EPEVTQTPSHQVTQMGQEVILRCVPISNHLYFYWYRQILGQKVEFLVSFYNNEISEKSEIFDDQFSVERPDGSNFTLKIRSTKLEDSAMYFCASYRGAYEQYFGPGTRLTVT.

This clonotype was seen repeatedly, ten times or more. The CDR3 coding sequence is TGTGCCAGCAGAAGACAGGGCGACACCGGGGAGCTGTTTTTT. Protein product: CASRRQGDTGELFF. J is TRBJ2-2 and V is TRBV7-2; 7 nucleotides agree with TRBD1. Unmatched junction bases numbered 4, after V lost 6 bases and J lost 3 bases. Germline loops: CDR1 SGHTA, CDR2 FQGNSA. This CDR3 contains 14 residues.

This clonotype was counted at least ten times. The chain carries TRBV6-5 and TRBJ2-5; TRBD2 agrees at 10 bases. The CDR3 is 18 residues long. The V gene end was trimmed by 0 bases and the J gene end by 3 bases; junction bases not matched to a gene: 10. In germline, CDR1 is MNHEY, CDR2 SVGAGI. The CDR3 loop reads CASSYSLAGGPRKETQYF. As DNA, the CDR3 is TGTGCCAGCAGTTACTCGTTAGCGGGGGGCCCTCGTAAAGAGACCCAGTACTTC.

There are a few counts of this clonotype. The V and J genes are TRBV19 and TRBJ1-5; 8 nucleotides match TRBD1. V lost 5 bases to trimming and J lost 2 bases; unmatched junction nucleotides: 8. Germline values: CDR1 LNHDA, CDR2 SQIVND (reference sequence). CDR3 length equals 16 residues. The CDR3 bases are TGTGCCAGTAGTCTCAAACCGGGACAGGGCAATCAGCCCCAGCATTTT. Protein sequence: CASSLKPGQGNQPQHF. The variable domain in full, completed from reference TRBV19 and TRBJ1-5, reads DGGITQSPKYLFRKEGQNVTLSCEQNLNHDAMYWYRQDPGQGLRLIYYSQIVNDFQKGDIAEGYSVSREKKESFPLTVTSAQKNPTAFYLCASSLKPGQGNQPQHFGDGTRLSIL.

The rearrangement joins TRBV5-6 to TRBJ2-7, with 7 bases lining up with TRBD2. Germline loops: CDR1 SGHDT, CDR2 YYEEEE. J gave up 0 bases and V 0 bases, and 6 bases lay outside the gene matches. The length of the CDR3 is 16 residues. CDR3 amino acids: CASSLGGGGISYEQYF. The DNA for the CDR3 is TGTGCCAGCAGCTTGGGGGGCGGGGGAATCTCCTACGAGCAGTACTTC. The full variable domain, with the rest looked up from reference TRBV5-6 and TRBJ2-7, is DAGVTQSPTHLIKTRGQQVTLRCSPKSGHDTVSWYQQALGQGPQFIFQYYEEEERQRGNFPDRFSGHQFPNYSSELNVNALLLGDSALYLCASSLGGGGISYEQYFGPGTRLTVT.

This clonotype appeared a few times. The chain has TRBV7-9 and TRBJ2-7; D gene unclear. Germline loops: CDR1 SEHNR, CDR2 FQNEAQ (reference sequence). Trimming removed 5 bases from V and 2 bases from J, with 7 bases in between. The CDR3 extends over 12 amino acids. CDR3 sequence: CASSIRPYEQYF. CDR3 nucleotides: TGTGCCAGCAGCATCAGGCCCTACGAGCAGTACTTC.